The present T cell receptor (beta chain) was sequenced within a study of blood T cell repertoires in COVID-19. Germline assignment: CDR1 LNHDA and CDR2 SQIVND (reference sequence). The V gene end was trimmed by 4 bases and the J gene end by 2 bases; junction bases not matched to a gene: 6. This CDR3 comprises 18 residues. The data were produced by immunoSEQ multiplex PCR, yet TCRdb's version contains in-frame clones alone and is incomplete. The profile shows 96,000 or so clones, approximately 90% of them singletons. The clonotype originates from a human donor with COVID-19, enrolled during active disease. The donor label of this sample is uncertain. The source material was peripheral blood. The chain has TRBV19 and TRBJ2-2; TRBD2 aligns across 14 bases. CDR3 nucleotides: TGTGCCAGTAGTAGAGGACTAGCGGGAGGACCTAACACCGGGGAGCTGTTTTTT. It yields the protein CASSRGLAGGPNTGELFF.